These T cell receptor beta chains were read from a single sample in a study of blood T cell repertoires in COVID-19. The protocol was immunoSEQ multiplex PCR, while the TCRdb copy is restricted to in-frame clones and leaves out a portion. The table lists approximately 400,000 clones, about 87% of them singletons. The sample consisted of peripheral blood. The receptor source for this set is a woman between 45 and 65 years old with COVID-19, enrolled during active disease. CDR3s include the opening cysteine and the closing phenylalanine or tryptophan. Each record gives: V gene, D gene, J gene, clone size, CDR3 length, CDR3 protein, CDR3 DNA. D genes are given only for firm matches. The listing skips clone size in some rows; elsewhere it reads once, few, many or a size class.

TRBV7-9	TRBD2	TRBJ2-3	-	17	CASSPRALRDYTDTQYF	TGTGCCAGCAGCCCGCGGGCCCTCCGGGACTATACAGATACGCAGTATTTT
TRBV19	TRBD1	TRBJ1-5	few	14	CASSPTGLDQPQHF	TGTGCCAGTAGTCCGACAGGGTTGGATCAGCCCCAGCATTTT
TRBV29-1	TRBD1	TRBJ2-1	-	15	CSVDETGGSYNEQFF	TGCAGCGTTGATGAGACAGGGGGCTCCTACAATGAGCAGTTCTTC
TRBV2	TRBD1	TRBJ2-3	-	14	CASTRDRGTDTQYF	TGTGCCAGCACCCGGGACAGGGGAACAGATACGCAGTATTTT
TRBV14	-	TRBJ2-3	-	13	CASSPDLRDTQYF	TGTGCCAGCAGCCCTGACTTAAGAGATACGCAGTATTTT
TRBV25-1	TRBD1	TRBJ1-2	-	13	CASSSGTAYGYTF	TGTGCCAGCAGTTCCGGGACAGCCTATGGCTACACCTTC
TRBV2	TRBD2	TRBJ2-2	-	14	CASIGTRGTGELFF	TGTGCCAGCATAGGGACTAGGGGCACCGGGGAGCTGTTTTTT
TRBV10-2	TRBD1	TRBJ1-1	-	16	CASSLPGTGTSTEAFF	TGCGCCAGCAGTCTCCCCGGGACAGGGACGAGTACTGAAGCTTTCTTT
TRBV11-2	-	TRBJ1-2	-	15	CASSSREGPAGGYTF	TGTGCCAGCAGCTCGAGGGAGGGCCCGGCAGGTGGCTACACCTTC
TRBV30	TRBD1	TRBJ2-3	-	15	CAWMRRQGIGDTQYF	TGTGCCTGGATGAGAAGACAGGGGATCGGAGATACGCAGTATTTT
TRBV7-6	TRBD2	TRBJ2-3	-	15	CASSPTSGGVGTQYF	TGTGCCAGCAGCCCGACTAGCGGGGGTGTCGGTACGCAGTATTTT
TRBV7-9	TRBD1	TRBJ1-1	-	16	CASSFPQGGMNTEAFF	TGTGCCAGCAGCTTTCCTCAGGGGGGAATGAACACTGAAGCTTTCTTT
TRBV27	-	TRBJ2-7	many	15	CASSLFPGASYEQYF	TGTGCCAGCAGTTTATTCCCAGGGGCCAGCTACGAGCAGTACTTC
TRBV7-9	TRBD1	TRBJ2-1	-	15	CASSLVGRQGGEQFF	TGTGCCAGCAGCTTAGTGGGGCGACAGGGGGGTGAGCAGTTCTTC
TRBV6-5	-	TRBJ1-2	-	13	CASSYLTDYGYTF	TGTGCCAGCAGTTACTTGACAGACTATGGCTACACCTTC
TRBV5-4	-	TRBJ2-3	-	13	CASSLTYTDTQYF	TGTGCCAGCAGCTTGACCTACACAGATACGCAGTATTTT
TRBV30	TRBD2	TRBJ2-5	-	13	CAWSAAGKETQYF	TGTGCCTGGAGTGCAGCGGGGAAGGAGACCCAGTACTTC
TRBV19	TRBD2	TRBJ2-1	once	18	CASSMSGLAGGSYNEQFF	TGTGCCAGTAGTATGTCCGGACTAGCGGGGGGCTCATACAATGAGCAGTTCTTC
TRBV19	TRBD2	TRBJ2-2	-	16	CASRRTSGGNTGELFF	TGTGCCAGCCGGAGAACTAGCGGGGGGAACACCGGGGAGCTGTTTTTT
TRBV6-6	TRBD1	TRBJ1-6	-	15	CASRATGTGYSPLHF	TGTGCCAGCAGAGCCACCGGGACAGGGTATTCACCCCTCCACTTT